Presented here are 25 T cell receptor beta chains from one specimen sequenced in a study of T cell repertoires in cytomegalovirus infection. TCRdb called the reads again in MiXCR, with one record for every CDR3 protein. The table lists tens of thousands of distinct CDR3 sequences, nearly 20% of them singletons. These receptors have no known antigen. This material consisted of CD8+ T cells from cultured PBMCs, taken from culture after CMV antigen stimulation. These receptors originate from a human donor in good health (CMV status not recorded). Some clones in this sample may be carry-over from other donors' samples.

This clonotype was seen many times. The V gene is TRBV7-8, the J gene TRBJ2-5; D is possibly TRBD2 (5 bases). V lost 5 bases, J lost 1 base, and 17 bases lay in between. The CDR3 is 16 amino acids. CDR1 SGHVS and CDR2 FQNEAQ come from the germline V gene. DNA of the CDR3: TGTGCCAGCAGCCGGAGAGGACTTGGCCCCCAAGAGACCCAGTACTTC. This translates into CASSRRGLGPQETQYF.

A few counts support this clonotype. The V gene is TRBV10-2, the J gene TRBJ2-6, with D unresolved. The germline CDR1 and CDR2 sequences are WSHSY and SAAADI. V was cut by 10 bases and J by 0 bases, with 4 bases left in between. This CDR3 region has 12 residues. The CDR3 DNA follows: TGCGCCACCCTCTCTGGGGCCAACGTCCTGACTTTC. It encodes CATLSGANVLTF.

This clonotype was counted ten times or more. This chain joins TRBV7-2 and TRBJ2-5, with 7 bases matching TRBD2. Germline assignment: CDR1 SGHTA and CDR2 FQGNSA. V was pared by 1 base and J by 3 bases, with 5 bases of the junction left unmatched. This CDR3 region has 15 residues. The CDR3 DNA reads as TGTGCCAGCAGCTTAGAGAGCGGGATAGAAGAGACCCAGTACTTC. This gives the protein CASSLESGIEETQYF.

This clonotype was detected only once. The chain joins TRBV5-4 to TRBJ2-1, with D possibly being TRBD2 (5 bases). Germline CDR1 reads SGHNT; CDR2 reads YYREEE (reference sequence). With 2 bases removed from V and 9 bases from J, the gap between germline ends came to 12 bases. The CDR3 is 13 amino acids. The CDR3 bases are TGTGCCAGCAGCTTCGGATCGGGATTTGAGCAGTTCTTC. Its protein is CASSFGSGFEQFF.

For this clonotype: The junction and the germline gene differ at one end; a read error may be behind it. This rearrangement joins TRBV5-4 to TRBJ1-4; a possible D gene is TRBD1 (6 bases). In germline, CDR1 is SGHNT, CDR2 YYREEE (reference sequence). This CDR3 comprises 14 residues. CDR3 region: CASSPGGREEKLLF. CDR3 sequence (DNA): TGTGCCAGCAGCCCTGGGGGGCGCGAGGAAAAACTGTTATTT.

J is TRBJ2-2 and V is TRBV14, with D uncertain. The germline V gene has CDR1 SGHDN and CDR2 FVKESK. The CDR3 has 15 amino acids. Trimming left V 0 bases short and J 1 base short, with 6 bases between. This CDR3 is CASSQDQLNTGELFF. CDR3 DNA sequence: TGTGCCAGCAGCCAAGATCAGCTGAACACCGGGGAGCTGTTTTTT. The complete variable domain, with remaining parts taken from reference TRBV14 and TRBJ2-2, reads EAGVTQFPSHSVIEKGQTVTLRCDPISGHDNLYWYRRVMGKEIKFLLHFVKESKQDESGMPNNRFLAERTGGTYSTLKVQPAELEDSGVYFCASSQDQLNTGELFFGEGSRLTVL.

This clonotype occurred many times. The genes are TRBV7-9 and TRBJ2-7, with D tentatively TRBD1 or TRBD2 (5 bases each). This CDR3 comprises 14 residues. In germline, CDR1 is SEHNR, CDR2 FQNEAQ (reference sequence). Trimming removed 3 bases from V and 2 bases from J, with 11 bases in between. CDR3 protein: CASSFRDVPYEQYF. DNA of the CDR3: TGTGCCAGCAGCTTCCGGGACGTCCCCTACGAGCAGTACTTC.

The V gene is TRBV27, the J gene TRBJ2-6; either TRBD1 or TRBD2 may fit D (6 bases each). Trimming shortened V by 3 bases and J by 4 bases, and 13 bases separated the two germline ends. Germline V lookup: CDR1 MNHEY, CDR2 SMNVEV (reference sequence). The CDR3 has 16 amino acids. DNA of the CDR3: TGTGCCAGCAGTTTCGGGGGCCTGGGGGGGGCCAACGTCCTGACTTTC. As protein: CASSFGGLGGANVLTF. Drawing the rest from reference TRBV27 and TRBJ2-6, the complete variable domain is EAQVTQNPRYLITVTGKKLTVTCSQNMNHEYMSWYRQDPGLGLRQIYYSMNVEVTDKGDVPEGYKVSRKEKRNFPLILESPSPNQTSLYFCASSFGGLGGANVLTFGAGSRLTVL.

This clonotype was counted at least ten times. The V gene is TRBV11-2, the J gene TRBJ2-7, with D possibly being TRBD2 (6 bases). Germline loops: CDR1 SGHAT, CDR2 FQNNGV. The CDR3 spans 15 residues. V lost 0 bases, J lost 4 bases, and 13 bases lay in between. CDR3 sequence reads: CASSLDGGIGYEQYF. The CDR3 DNA sequence: TGTGCCAGCAGCTTAGATGGCGGGATTGGGTACGAGCAGTACTTC. Full variable domain (outside the CDR3, taken from reference TRBV11-2 and TRBJ2-7): EAGVAQSPRYKIIEKRQSVAFWCNPISGHATLYWYQQILGQGPKLLIQFQNNGVVDDSQLPKDRFSAERLKGVDSTLKIQPAKLEDSAVYLCASSLDGGIGYEQYFGPGTRLTVT.

On this clonotype: At one boundary the junction diverges from the germline segment, which might be a read error. The rearrangement links TRBV10-2 to TRBJ2-1, with 13 bases aligning to TRBD2. In germline, CDR1 is WSHSY, CDR2 SAAADI. This CDR3 is 14 amino acids long. CDR3 sequence (DNA): TGTGCCAGCAGTGCGGGACTAGCGGGGAATGAGCAGTTCTTC. This sequence encodes CASSAGLAGNEQFF.

In this sample, this clonotype turned up many times. The chain recombines TRBV12-3 or TRBV12-4 with TRBJ2-2, with TRBD2 as a possible D gene (5 bases). The CDR3 is 14 amino acids. V was pared by 10 bases and J by 5 bases, with 17 bases between. In DNA, the CDR3 is TGTGCCACCAATCGGGGATCACCTACCGGGGAGCTGTTTTTT. Its protein is CATNRGSPTGELFF.

This clonotype was counted at least ten times. The chain joins TRBV23-1 to TRBJ2-3, with TRBD2 as a possible D gene (5 bases). TRBV23-1 is given ORF status, its function remaining uncertain. V was clipped by 0 bases and J by 9 bases, with 22 bases between them. The CDR3 has 17 residues. CDR3 DNA sequence: TGCGCCAGCAGTCAATCGCTGGGAGAATTGGTCCCCCTCACGCAGTATTTT. This gives the protein CASSQSLGELVPLTQYF.

The CDR3 sequence is CASSFFGGAENQQFF. DNA for the CDR3: TGTGCCAGCAGCTTTTTCGGGGGGGCAGAAAATCAGCAGTTCTTC. The chain couples TRBV11-1 to TRBJ2-1; the match to TRBD2 covers 8 bases. Germline trimming cut 3 bases from V and 11 bases from J; bases unmatched to any gene: 12. The CDR3 totals 15 residues. The germline V gene encodes CDR1 SGHAT and CDR2 FQDESV (reference sequence).

This clonotype was detected a few times. The genes are TRBV9 and TRBJ1-2; maybe TRBD1 (6 bases). This CDR3 has 14 residues. CDR1 and CDR2 (germline): SGDLS, YYNGEE. The V gene lost 0 bases and the J gene lost 7 bases, with 13 bases spanning the gap. The CDR3, as DNA: TGTGCCAGCAGCGTAGGGCGGGGGCTAGGTGGCTACACCTTC. Its protein is CASSVGRGLGGYTF.

J is TRBJ2-1 and V is TRBV3-1; 7 bases match TRBD2. After removal of 3 bases from V and 9 bases from J, the junction contained 11 bases not matched to a gene. The CDR3 runs 15 residues. The germline CDR1 and CDR2 sequences are LGHDT and YNNKEL (reference sequence). CDR3 nucleotides: TGTGCCAGCAGCCATGATGGGAGCGGGGATTTTGAGCAGTTCTTC. Protein: CASSHDGSGDFEQFF.

In regard to this clonotype: A much more abundant neighbour one base away suggests this may be a read error. The chain links TRBV2 to TRBJ2-1, with 7 bases matching TRBD2. The length of the CDR3 is 15 residues. From germline, CDR1 is SNHLY and CDR2 FYNNEI. With 1 base clipped from V and 5 bases from J, the junction kept 5 bases outside the gene matches. For the CDR3, the DNA is TGTGCCAGCAGTGAAGGACTAGCCCGCGACAATGAGCAGTTCTTC. It codes for CASSEGLARDNEQFF.

This clonotype appeared many times. The chain joins TRBV6-6 to TRBJ2-7, with a tentative D call TRBD2 (6 bases). V lost 2 bases, J lost 0 bases, and 11 bases lay in between. There are 15 residues in the CDR3. Germline CDR1 MNHNY, CDR2 SVGAGI (reference sequence). CDR3 coding DNA: TGTGCCAGCAGTTACGGGACTTATAGCTCCTACGAGCAGTACTTC. Protein sequence: CASSYGTYSSYEQYF.

As concerns this clonotype: A much larger clone lies a single base off, so this may be a read error. The chain is built from TRBV5-6 and TRBJ1-5; D is ambiguous. The germline gives CDR1 SGHDT, CDR2 YYEEEE. The CDR3 is 15 residues long. The chain's CDR3 is CVSSLAGEGRGPQHF. The DNA for the CDR3 is TGTGTCAGCAGCTTGGCCGGGGAGGGCAGAGGGCCCCAGCATTTT.

This clonotype was detected ten times or more. The chain joins TRBV20-1 to TRBJ2-7, with 10 bases fitting TRBD2. Germline trimming cut 3 bases from V and 1 base from J; bases unmatched to any gene: 18. CDR3 size: 19 residues. Per the germline V gene, CDR1 is DFQATT and CDR2 is SNEGSKA (reference sequence). The CDR3: CSASIIGQPRTSGSYEQYF. Written as DNA, the CDR3 is TGCAGTGCTAGTATTATTGGACAGCCCAGGACTAGCGGTTCCTACGAGCAGTACTTC.

This clonotype was seen only a few times. The chain employs TRBV11-2 and TRBJ2-1, with D tentatively TRBD2 (6 bases). Trimming shortened V by 1 base and J by 2 bases, and 9 bases separated the two germline ends. Germline assignment: CDR1 SGHAT and CDR2 FQNNGV. The CDR3 extends over 15 amino acids. The CDR3 DNA follows: TGTGCCAGCAGCTTAGTTAGCGGTCCCTACAATGAGCAGTTCTTC. This sequence encodes CASSLVSGPYNEQFF.

This clonotype was detected many times. V is TRBV28 and J is TRBJ1-1, with D uncertain. The CDR3 contains 15 residues. Trimming left V 1 base short and J 3 bases short, with 12 bases between. From germline, CDR1 is MDHEN and CDR2 SYDVKM. CDR3 region: CASSLSGEWDTEAFF. CDR3 nucleotides: TGTGCCAGCAGTTTATCCGGGGAATGGGACACTGAAGCTTTCTTT.

The V call is TRBV2, the J call TRBJ2-3, with 13 bases that match TRBD2. V trimming: 1 base; J trimming: 3 bases; junction bases outside the gene matches: 7. The CDR3 runs 18 residues. Germline CDR1 SNHLY, CDR2 FYNNEI. The CDR3 loop is CASSEDQLAGGSTDTQYF. The CDR3 DNA reads as TGTGCCAGCAGTGAAGACCAACTAGCGGGAGGGTCAACAGATACGCAGTATTTT.

This clonotype was counted a few times. CDR3 bases: TGCAGCGTTGAGGCTACAGGGGACACAGATACGCAGTATTTT. Protein sequence: CSVEATGDTDTQYF. V is TRBV29-1 and J is TRBJ2-3, with 7 bases aligning to TRBD1. The length of the CDR3 is 14 residues. Germline trimming cut 3 bases from V and 2 bases from J; bases unmatched to any gene: 5. CDR1 and CDR2 from the germline V gene are SQVTM and ANQGSEA.

In this sample, this clonotype turned up a few times. The J gene is TRBJ2-1, the V gene TRBV11-1; TRBD1 is a possible D gene (6 bases). The germline V gene has CDR1 SGHAT and CDR2 FQDESV (reference sequence). The V and J ends lost 6 bases and 0 bases respectively, with 12 bases between them. The CDR3 totals 15 residues. CDR3 in DNA: TGTGCCAGCAGTCTCTACAGGGACTCCTACAATGAGCAGTTCTTC. Protein: CASSLYRDSYNEQFF.

This rearrangement joins TRBV9 to TRBJ2-7; 8 bases agree with TRBD1. Germline values: CDR1 SGDLS, CDR2 YYNGEE. After removal of 4 bases from V and 1 base from J, the junction contained 7 bases not matched to a gene. The CDR3 is made up of 15 amino acids. CDR3 bases: TGTGCCAGCAGCCCCCAGGACAGGGCTTCCTACGAGCAGTACTTC. Amino acid sequence: CASSPQDRASYEQYF.